This T cell receptor (beta chain) was recovered during a study of OX40 agonist ivuxolimab in advanced cancers. The germline V gene has CDR1 SGHTA and CDR2 FQGTGA. The CDR3 totals 15 residues. V shed 0 bases, J shed 7 bases, and the junction held 5 bases outside the gene matches. Method: immunoSEQ multiplex PCR; TCRdb's copy keeps in-frame clones and lacks some. The table includes about 98,000 clones, less than 90% detected once. The sample here was CD4+ or CD8+ T cells sorted from blood, taken in a trial of the OX40 agonist ivuxolimab. The receptor was derived from an adult with an advanced solid tumor such as melanoma, head and neck, liver or kidney cancer. The V call is TRBV7-3, the J call TRBJ2-1; TRBD2 agrees at 8 bases. The CDR3 reads CASSLTAERGNEQFF. The CDR3 coding sequence is TGTGCCAGCAGCTTAACGGCGGAGCGGGGGAATGAGCAGTTCTTC.